This T cell receptor beta chain was obtained from a study of T-cell memory formation after mild COVID-19 (dated by TCRdb to the early 2020s). For the study in its entirety: TCR sequence clusters from the two donors were found to be largely donor specific. In a couple of donors, T-cell clones that expanded and contracted after mild COVID-19 were tracked by sequencing TCRalpha and TCRbeta repertoires over time. Two young, previously healthy adult volunteers, one female and one male, were included in the cohort.

As concerns this clonotype: Its antigen specificity is not known. Per-nucleotide qualities are absent, and no much larger clonotype sits a single base away.

TCRdb shows the sequencer as Illumina NovaSeq 6000. TCRalpha and TCRbeta cDNA libraries were built by 5'RACE with constant-segment primers, adding sample barcodes and unique molecular identifiers. RNA was extracted from every sample with Trizol reagent. The libraries were amplified in two PCR steps, and the second step added a second sample barcode and Illumina TruSeq adapters. The libraries were sequenced on an Illumina NovaSeq using 2 x 150 bp paired-end reads. Turning to the authors' computational methods: With migec v1.2.7, reads were demultiplexed and then collapsed into UMI-guided consensus sequences. Using mixcr v2.1.11, the UMI consensuses were aligned to TRA and TRB V and J templates and assembled into clonotypes. Clonotypes were classified as expanded or contracted when called significant by both edgeR and NoisET, with noise models trained on biological replicates. edgeR calls used a false discovery rate-adjusted p below 0.01 and a log2 fold-change threshold of 1. As an exploratory analysis of dynamics, PCA with hierarchical clustering was applied to max-normalized trajectories of the 1000 most abundant clonotypes. Each responding clone was given a CD4 or CD8 phenotype based on the CD4+ and CD8+ repertoires, which had been sequenced separately. Starting from the raw public reads, TCRdb applied fastp trimming at Q25, assembled clones with MiXCR and retained in-frame beta chains. Duplicate CDR3 protein sequences are folded into a single record with the most common DNA and genes. These V and J calls derive from TCRdb rather than the authors' analysis. The sample table contains under 650,000 distinct CDR3 sequences; only one count was recorded for 18% of them. Of the sample, more than 10% is held by the ten largest clones.

The germline ends are 15 bases apart after V is trimmed by 4 bases and J by 8 bases. There are 14 amino acids in the CDR3, from cysteine to phenylalanine inclusive. CDR3 DNA is the only sequence kept; it has 42 bases, read in frame from the first base. The germline V gene (reference sequence) provides CDR1 SGHAT and CDR2 FQDESV. Ficoll-Paque density gradient centrifugation was used to isolate PBMCs. What the research found in general, with its limitations: Only a couple of mild cases were covered in the study, and larger cohorts including severe cases with pre-infection samples were considered necessary. The second-wave clones that peaked on day 37 were not confirmed to be SARS-CoV-2 specific. The detection of some responding clones in pre-infection memory suggests that pre-existing cross-reactive memory T cells joined the SARS-CoV-2 response. Contracting CD4+ clones appeared mostly in the CM and EM memory subsets, whereas CD8+ clones were enriched in EMRA. Clones contracting from day 15 to 85 had balanced CD4/CD8 phenotypes, while a second wave expanding from day 15 to 37 was biased towards CD4+.

The origin of this receptor is an adult woman who had mild COVID-19 (a few samples of this study predate the infection). The sample titles of this study are shuffled in the database, so cell type and time point are left out; the donor was told from shared clones. Input material: PBMCs or a T cell subset sorted from them (not recorded which). The chain links TRBV11-1 with TRBJ2-1; TRBD2 is possibly the D segment (5 matching bases). The CDR3 has the sequence CASSSAGPAHEQFF. The nucleotide sequence reads as follows: TGTGCCAGCAGCTCCGCGGGTCCCGCACATGAGCAGTTCTTC.